Given below is one T cell receptor (beta chain) in context. Its specificity is not known. TCRdb keeps only in-frame clones here, not all; method: immunoSEQ multiplex PCR. The sample has about 2 million clones, over 85% seen once; the top ten hold approximately 1.2%. The data belong to a study of shared clonotypes between healthy human individuals. Findings and limits, study-wide: A reduction in generation probabilities was seen for non-shared clonotypes relative to those shared by all four donors.

It was CD45RO-negative cells, positively selected for CCR7, that made up naive CD8 cells, with terminally differentiated effector memory CD45RA+ cells excluded. This CDR3 region has 12 residues. The germline CDR1 and CDR2 sequences are SQVTM and ANQGSEA. Trimming stripped 3 bases from V and 3 bases from J, with 9 bases between. The clonotype was recovered from a man between 18 and 29 years old in good health. This chain connects TRBV29-1 to TRBJ2-7; D gene unclear. The sequencing input was naive CD8+ T cells sorted from blood. CDR3 loop: CSVETGNYEQYF. CDR3 bases: TGCAGCGTTGAGACCGGAAACTACGAGCAGTACTTC.